The text below deals with one T cell receptor beta chain. Antigen unknown. The sample belongs to a study of T cell responses to AZD1222 COVID-19 vaccine. Study results and caveats: Every sample of the repertoires postdated the peak T cell response.

Measured with immunoSEQ multiplex PCR; TCRdb has only the in-frame clones, and not every one. This sample has about 140,000 clones, with around 89% found just once. The V and J ends lost 1 base and 3 bases respectively, with 13 bases between them. Germline V gives CDR1 SGDLS, CDR2 YYNGEE. The CDR3 contains 15 residues. This clonotype was obtained from an adult who received the AZD1222 COVID-19 vaccine. This chain joins TRBV9 and TRBJ1-2; no firm D call. Material: peripheral blood, obtained 28 days after the second AZD1222 dose. The DNA for the CDR3 is TGTGCCAGCAGCGTAACGGTCAGAATAGACTATGGCTACACCTTC. Its translation is CASSVTVRIDYGYTF.